The 27 T cell receptor beta chains presented below share a single source sample, sequenced in a study of blood T cell repertoires in COVID-19. Clones were sequenced by immunoSEQ multiplex PCR, and TCRdb holds only the in-frame ones, with some missing. There are some 86,000 clones in the sample; approximately 80% occur only once, and roughly 32% lies in the top ten. The sample comprised peripheral blood. These receptors were collected from a woman aged 80 or over with active or convalescent COVID-19.

The rearrangement joins TRBV9 to TRBJ2-7; the D gene is possibly TRBD1 (6 bases). CDR1 and CDR2 from the germline V gene are SGDLS and YYNGEE. CDR3 size: 15 residues. V lost 0 bases and J lost 3, with 13 bases in between. In nucleotides, the CDR3 is TGTGCCAGCAGCGTAGGGCAGGGGTTTGACTACGAGCAGTACTTC. Its protein product is CASSVGQGFDYEQYF.

V gene TRBV10-2 combines with J gene TRBJ2-3, with TRBD2 matching 8 bases. Germline V gene sequence: CDR1 WSHSY, CDR2 SAAADI. The V and J ends lost 5 bases and 3 bases, in that order; junction bases with no gene match: 13. The CDR3 is 17 residues long. CDR3 region: CASSPGLASTITDTQYF. The CDR3 DNA reads TGCGCCAGCAGTCCCGGACTAGCTAGTACGATAACAGATACGCAGTATTTT.

J is TRBJ1-2 and V is TRBV3-1 (or the pseudogene TRBV3-2); TRBD1 matches at 7 bases. Per the germline V gene, CDR1 is LGHDT and CDR2 is YNNKEL (reference sequence). The CDR3 contains 15 residues. V lost 4 bases to trimming and J lost 6 bases; unmatched junction nucleotides: 11. Written as DNA, the CDR3 is TGTGCCAGCAGCCCGGGACAGCCTGATCTCCATGGCTACACCTTC. This gives the protein CASSPGQPDLHGYTF.

The rearrangement links TRBV28 to TRBJ1-3; TRBD1 matches at 10 bases. V dropped 5 bases and J dropped 0; count of bases not matched to a gene: 7. The germline V gene has CDR1 MDHEN and CDR2 SYDVKM. This CDR3 has 17 amino acids. CDR3 sequence reads: CASSQGQGSHSGNTIYF. CDR3 sequence (DNA): TGTGCCAGCAGTCAGGGACAGGGGTCTCACTCTGGAAACACCATATATTTT.

The rearrangement uses TRBV27 and TRBJ2-5; 7 positions match TRBD1. There are 14 residues in the CDR3. Trimming took 6 bases from V and 10 from J; bases not matched to a gene: 14. Germline lookup yields CDR1 MNHEY and CDR2 SMNVEV (reference sequence). The CDR3 nucleotides are TGTGCCAGCAGCCAGGGACAGCTAAGAAACAGCCAGTACTTC. Translating gives CASSQGQLRNSQYF.

V usage is TRBV9 and J usage is TRBJ2-5, with D possibly TRBD1 on 7 matching bases. Looked up from germline, CDR1 is SGDLS and CDR2 is YYNGEE. This CDR3 comprises 14 residues. V lost 4 bases, J lost 5 bases, and 15 bases lay in between. The CDR3 is CASSLRGDGETQYF. CDR3 DNA: TGTGCCAGCAGCCTCAGGGGGGACGGGGAGACCCAGTACTTC.

This clone was picked up a small number of times. The J gene is TRBJ1-1, the V gene TRBV19; D not resolved. Trimming cost V 2 bases and J 0 bases, with 7 bases left between them. In germline, CDR1 is LNHDA, CDR2 SQIVND (reference sequence). CDR3 size: 14 residues. This CDR3 reads CASSIMSLNTEAFF. CDR3 nucleotides: TGTGCCAGTAGTATAATGAGTCTGAACACTGAAGCTTTCTTT.

In this sample, this clone turned up a few times. The V gene is TRBV12-3 or TRBV12-4, the J gene TRBJ1-2; D gene ambiguous. The CDR3 has 12 residues. V was cut by 1 base and J by 8 bases, with 8 bases left in between. This CDR3 is CASSLEGRGYTF. CDR3 DNA: TGTGCCAGCAGTTTAGAAGGGAGGGGCTACACCTTC.

The chain joins TRBV9 to TRBJ1-1; D ambiguous. Germline CDR1 and CDR2: SGDLS and YYNGEE. The V end lost 0 bases, the J end lost 1 base, and 10 bases lay between the germline ends. The CDR3 is 15 residues long. CDR3 DNA sequence: TGTGCCAGCAGCGTAGATCTCTACGGGAACACTGAAGCTTTCTTT. It codes for CASSVDLYGNTEAFF.

The gene calls are TRBV3-1 (or the pseudogene TRBV3-2) and TRBJ2-7, with TRBD2 matching 8 bases. The CDR3 is 15 amino acids. In germline, CDR1 is LGHDT, CDR2 YNNKEL (reference sequence). V shed 4 bases, J shed 3 bases, and the junction held 8 bases outside the gene matches. Written as DNA, the CDR3 is TGTGCCAGCAGCCCCCGGGGGGGAGGTGTCTACGAGCAGTACTTC. It specifies CASSPRGGGVYEQYF.

A note on this clone: An end of the junction differs from the germline gene, which may be a read error. The rearrangement joins TRBV7-7 to TRBJ2-7, with 7 bases lining up with TRBD1. CDR3 size: 15 residues. Germline assignment: CDR1 SSHAT and CDR2 FNYEAQ (reference sequence). CDR3 region: CASSPRQGDVYEQYF. DNA of the CDR3: TGTGCTAGCAGCCCTCGACAGGGTGATGTCTACGAGCAGTACTTC. The variable domain in full, with the rest retrieved from reference TRBV7-7 and TRBJ2-7, is GAGVSQSPRYKVTKRGQDVTLRCDPISSHATLYWYQQALGQGPEFLTYFNYEAQPDKSGLPSDRFSAERPEGSISTLTIQRTEQRDSAMYRCASSPRQGDVYEQYFGPGTRLTVT.

The CDR3 loop is CASSFGSRRTTNEKLFF. CDR3 sequence (DNA): TGTGCCAGCAGTTTCGGCAGTAGGCGGACAACTAATGAAAAACTGTTTTTT. The genes are TRBV28 and TRBJ1-4; no firm D call. This CDR3 has 17 amino acids. Germline V gives CDR1 MDHEN, CDR2 SYDVKM. With 3 bases removed from V and 0 bases from J, the gap between germline ends came to 14 bases.

The chain combines TRBV2 with TRBJ2-7; D perhaps matches TRBD2 (5 bases). The CDR3 extends over 14 amino acids. Germline V CDR1 and CDR2: SNHLY, FYNNEI. With 6 bases removed from V and 6 bases from J, the gap between germline ends came to 18 bases. The CDR3 DNA is TGTGCCAGCAGACCCACAATAATAGGGAGCGAGCAGTACTTC. It codes for CASRPTIIGSEQYF.

The V and J genes are TRBV6-5 and TRBJ1-2, with 8 bases that match TRBD1. Germline CDR1 MNHEY, CDR2 SVGAGI. The V and J ends lost 6 bases and 5 bases, in that order; junction bases with no gene match: 8. The CDR3 totals 14 residues. CDR3 bases: TGTGCCAGCAGAACCGACCAGGGGGCATATGGCTACACCTTC. Translating gives CASRTDQGAYGYTF.

The chain employs TRBV6-2 or TRBV6-3 and TRBJ1-1; tentatively, D is TRBD1 (6 bases). V lost 5 bases to trimming and J lost 5 bases, with 18 bases between them. The CDR3 runs 15 residues. The V gene's germline CDR1 is MNHEY and CDR2 SVGEGT. As DNA, the CDR3 is TGTGCCAGCAGTCCCGATACAGGGTCATGGACTGAAGCTTTCTTT. Protein product: CASSPDTGSWTEAFF.

V gene TRBV7-8 combines with J gene TRBJ1-1, with TRBD1 identical over 8 bases. The junction had 5 bases not matched to a gene; V was cut back by 4 bases and J by 4 bases. There are 14 residues in the CDR3. Per the germline V gene, CDR1 is SGHVS and CDR2 is FQNEAQ. The CDR3 here is CASSSQGAATEAFF. As DNA, the CDR3 is TGTGCCAGCAGCTCTCAGGGGGCAGCCACTGAAGCTTTCTTT.

V is TRBV28 and J is TRBJ1-1; a possible D gene is TRBD1 (5 bases). Trimming shortened V by 6 bases and J by 2 bases, and 25 bases separated the two germline ends. The CDR3 totals 18 residues. The germline V gene has CDR1 MDHEN and CDR2 SYDVKM. The CDR3 coding sequence is TGTGCCAGCAGACCTGCGATTGGGGCGCTTAACCTTAACACTGAAGCTTTCTTT. This translates into CASRPAIGALNLNTEAFF.

The genes are TRBV19 and TRBJ2-1; 8 positions agree with TRBD1. From germline, CDR1 is LNHDA and CDR2 SQIVND (reference sequence). The CDR3 sequence is 14 residues long. V was pared by 1 base and J by 8 bases, with 4 bases of the junction left unmatched. The DNA of the CDR3 is TGTGCCAGTAGTATAGCCAGGGGGCAGTATGAGCAGTTCTTC. Translated, it gives CASSIARGQYEQFF.

CDR3 sequence (DNA): TGTGCCAGCAGCCTCCGACTAGCTGAGAGCCTTGGGCCCTTCTTC. Translating gives CASSLRLAESLGPFF. The chain couples TRBV7-2 to TRBJ2-1; 7 bases fit TRBD2. V was pared by 5 bases and J by 16 bases, with 20 bases of the junction left unmatched. Germline V CDR1 and CDR2: SGHTA, FQGNSA. The CDR3 runs 15 residues.

This clone was seen only once. J is TRBJ1-4 and V is TRBV6-5; 10 bases fit TRBD1. Germline CDR1 is MNHEY and CDR2 is SVGAGI. This CDR3 spans 15 amino acids. V lost 6 bases to trimming and J lost 8 bases; unmatched junction nucleotides: 9. CDR3 protein: CASRPRQGAGEKLFF. The CDR3 nucleotides read TGTGCCAGCAGACCCCGACAGGGGGCTGGGGAAAAACTGTTTTTT.

V and J are TRBV21-1 and TRBJ2-7; the listed D gene, TRBD1, was not tested against the DNA. TRBV21-1 is labeled a pseudogene. CDR3 size: 15 residues. The CDR3 region is CASSNRQGSSYEQYF. The CDR3 DNA reads as TGTGCCAGCAGCAACCGACAGGGGAGCTCCTACGAGCAGTACTTC.

The rearrangement links TRBV14 to TRBJ2-2; maybe TRBD2 (6 bases). Germline lookup yields CDR1 SGHDN and CDR2 FVKESK. The CDR3 is made up of 15 amino acids. Trimming pared 2 bases from V and 4 bases from J, leaving 11 bases between. The CDR3 DNA follows: TGTGCCAGCAGCCAATTGGGGGGAAGCACCGGGGAGCTGTTTTTT. Protein product: CASSQLGGSTGELFF.

This chain links TRBV7-6 with TRBJ1-1; maybe TRBD1 (6 bases). The ends were cut back, 1 base at V and 8 bases at J, with 14 bases in the middle. Germline lookup yields CDR1 SGHVS and CDR2 FNYEAQ. The CDR3 runs to 14 residues. The CDR3 nucleotides read TGTGCCAGCAGCTTAGTGCACAGGGAGGGCGAAGCTTTCTTT. Protein sequence: CASSLVHREGEAFF.

J is TRBJ2-7 and V is TRBV18, with D possibly TRBD1 on 6 matching bases. V shed 4 bases and J shed 3 bases, with 13 bases lying between them. Germline V gene sequence: CDR1 KGHSH, CDR2 LQKENI. CDR3 length: 14 residues. The CDR3 is CASSRRDINYEQYF. The DNA of the CDR3 is TGTGCCAGCTCACGTCGGGACATAAACTACGAGCAGTACTTC.

The chain uses TRBV6-4 and TRBJ2-2, with 8 bases identical to TRBD1. This CDR3 contains 14 residues. The V gene end was trimmed by 6 bases and the J gene end by 3 bases; junction bases not matched to a gene: 3. The germline gives CDR1 MRHNA, CDR2 SNTAGT. The CDR3 DNA follows: TGTGCCAGCAGACGGGACAGGTACACCGGGGAGCTGTTTTTT. Residues: CASRRDRYTGELFF.

The V gene is TRBV3-1 (or the pseudogene TRBV3-2), the J gene TRBJ2-7, with D perhaps TRBD2 (6 bases). The V gene lost 4 bases and the J gene lost 5 bases, with 15 bases spanning the gap. The CDR3 spans 14 residues. CDR1 and CDR2 (germline): LGHDT, YNNKEL (reference sequence). The chain's CDR3 is CASSPNGRPHEQYF. The CDR3 DNA reads TGTGCCAGCAGCCCTAACGGGAGACCCCACGAGCAGTACTTC.

In DNA, the CDR3 is TGTGCCAGTAGTCATGGACAGGGGCGGTATGGCTACACCTTC. Residues: CASSHGQGRYGYTF. The rearrangement uses TRBV19 and TRBJ1-2; 9 positions match TRBD1. Germline assignment: CDR1 LNHDA and CDR2 SQIVND (reference sequence). The CDR3 length is 14 residues. The V segment lost 5 bases and the J segment 5 bases; nucleotides outside the gene matches: 6.